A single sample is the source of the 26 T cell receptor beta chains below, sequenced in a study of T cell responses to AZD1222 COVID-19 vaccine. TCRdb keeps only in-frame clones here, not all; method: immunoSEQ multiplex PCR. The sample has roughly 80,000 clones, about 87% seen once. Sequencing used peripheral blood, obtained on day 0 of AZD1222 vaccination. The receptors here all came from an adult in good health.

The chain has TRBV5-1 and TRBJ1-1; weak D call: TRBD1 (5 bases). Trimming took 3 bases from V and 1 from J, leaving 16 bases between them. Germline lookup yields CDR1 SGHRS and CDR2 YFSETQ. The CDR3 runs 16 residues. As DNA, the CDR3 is TGCGCCAGCAGCTGGGCCCCAACGGACACGAACACTGAAGCTTTCTTT. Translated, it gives CASSWAPTDTNTEAFF.

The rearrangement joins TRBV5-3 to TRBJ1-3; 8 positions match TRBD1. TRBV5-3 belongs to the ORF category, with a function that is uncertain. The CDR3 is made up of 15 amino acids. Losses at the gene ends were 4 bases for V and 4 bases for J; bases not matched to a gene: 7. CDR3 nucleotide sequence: TGTGCCAGAAGCCTACCGACAGGGGACGGAAACACCATATATTTT. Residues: CARSLPTGDGNTIYF.

CDR3 region: CASSALGQGSGDQPQHF. The CDR3 nucleotides are TGTGCCAGCAGTGCCCTTGGACAGGGGAGTGGGGATCAGCCCCAGCATTTT. The V call is TRBV6-1, the J call TRBJ1-5; 9 bases line up with TRBD1. In germline, CDR1 is MNHNS, CDR2 SASEGT. This CDR3 comprises 17 residues. V shed 4 bases and J 5 bases; nucleotides not matched to a gene: 12.

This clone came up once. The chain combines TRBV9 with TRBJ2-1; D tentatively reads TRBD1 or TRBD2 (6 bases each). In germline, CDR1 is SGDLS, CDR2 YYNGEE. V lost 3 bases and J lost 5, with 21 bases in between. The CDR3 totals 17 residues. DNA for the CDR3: TGTGCCAGCAGCGCCGCGTTGTTGGGGGGCGGGCACAATGAGCAGTTCTTC. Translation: CASSAALLGGGHNEQFF.

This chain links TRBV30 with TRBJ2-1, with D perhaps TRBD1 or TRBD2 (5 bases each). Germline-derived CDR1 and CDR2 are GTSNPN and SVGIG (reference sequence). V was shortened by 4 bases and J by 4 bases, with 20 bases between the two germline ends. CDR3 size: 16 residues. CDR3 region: CAWKWGSLSGYNEQFF. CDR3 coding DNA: TGTGCCTGGAAGTGGGGGAGCCTGAGCGGATACAATGAGCAGTTCTTC.

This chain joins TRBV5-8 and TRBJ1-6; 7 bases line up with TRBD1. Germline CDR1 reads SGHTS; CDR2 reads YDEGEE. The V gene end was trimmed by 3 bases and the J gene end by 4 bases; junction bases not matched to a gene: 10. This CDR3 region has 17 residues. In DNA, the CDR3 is TGTGCCAGCAGCTCGGCGGGACAGCACGATTATAATTCACCCCTCCACTTT. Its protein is CASSSAGQHDYNSPLHF.

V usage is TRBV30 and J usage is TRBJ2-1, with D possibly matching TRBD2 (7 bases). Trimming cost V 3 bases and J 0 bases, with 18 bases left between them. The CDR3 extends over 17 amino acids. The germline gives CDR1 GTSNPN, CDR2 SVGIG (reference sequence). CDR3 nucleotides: TGTGCCTGGAGCGGAAAGCGGGACACTCCCTCCTACAATGAGCAGTTCTTC. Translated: CAWSGKRDTPSYNEQFF.

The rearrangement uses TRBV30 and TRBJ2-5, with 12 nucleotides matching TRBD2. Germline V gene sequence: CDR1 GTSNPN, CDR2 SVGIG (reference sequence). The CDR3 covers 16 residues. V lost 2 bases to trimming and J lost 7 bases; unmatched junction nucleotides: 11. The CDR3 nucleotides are TGTGCCTGGAGTCCACTAGCGGGGGGCCCCTTATGGACCCAGTACTTC. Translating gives CAWSPLAGGPLWTQYF. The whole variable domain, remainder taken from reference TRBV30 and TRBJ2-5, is SQTIHQWPATLVQPVGSPLSLECTVEGTSNPNLYWYRQAAGRGLQLLFYSVGIGQISSEVPQNLSASRPQDRQFILSSKKLLLSDSGFYLCAWSPLAGGPLWTQYFGPGTRLLVL.

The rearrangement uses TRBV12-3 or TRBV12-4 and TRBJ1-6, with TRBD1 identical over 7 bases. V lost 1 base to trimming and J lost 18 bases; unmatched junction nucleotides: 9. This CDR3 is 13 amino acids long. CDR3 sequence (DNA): TGTGCCAGCAGTTTAGATCAGCAGGGGGTCCCCCACTTT. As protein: CASSLDQQGVPHF.

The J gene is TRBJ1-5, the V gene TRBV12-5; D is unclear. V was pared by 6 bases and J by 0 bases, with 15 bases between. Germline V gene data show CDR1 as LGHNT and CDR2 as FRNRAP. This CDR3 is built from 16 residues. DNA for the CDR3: TGTGCTAGTGGACCCGGGGTAGGCTATAGCAATCAGCCCCAGCATTTT. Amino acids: CASGPGVGYSNQPQHF. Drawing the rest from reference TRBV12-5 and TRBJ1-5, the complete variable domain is DARVTQTPRHKVTEMGQEVTMRCQPILGHNTVFWYRQTMMQGLELLAYFRNRAPLDDSGMPKDRFSAEMPDATLATLKIQPSEPRDSAVYFCASGPGVGYSNQPQHFGDGTRLSIL.

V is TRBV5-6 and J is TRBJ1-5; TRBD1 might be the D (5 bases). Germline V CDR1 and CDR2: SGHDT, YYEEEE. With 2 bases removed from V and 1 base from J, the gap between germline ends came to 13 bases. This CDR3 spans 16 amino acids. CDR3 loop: CASSFGGIPSNQPQHF. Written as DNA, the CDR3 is TGTGCCAGCAGCTTTGGGGGGATCCCGAGCAATCAGCCCCAGCATTTT.

The CDR3 spells CASRTGTVLFQETQYF. The CDR3 coding sequence is TGTGCCAGCAGAACCGGGACAGTCCTCTTTCAAGAGACCCAGTACTTC. The rearrangement joins TRBV2 to TRBJ2-5; 7 nucleotides align to TRBD1. CDR3 length equals 16 residues. J gave up 2 bases and V 6 bases, and 12 bases lay outside the gene matches. Germline CDR1 SNHLY, CDR2 FYNNEI. Supplemented by reference TRBV2 and TRBJ2-5, the full variable domain reads EPEVTQTPSHQVTQMGQEVILRCVPISNHLYFYWYRQILGQKVEFLVSFYNNEISEKSEIFDDQFSVERPDGSNFTLKIRSTKLEDSAMYFCASRTGTVLFQETQYFGPGTRLLVL.

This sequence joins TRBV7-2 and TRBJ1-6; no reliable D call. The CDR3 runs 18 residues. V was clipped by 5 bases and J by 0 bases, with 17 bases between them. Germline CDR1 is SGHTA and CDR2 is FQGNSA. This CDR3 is CASSAKGGGSSYNSPLHF. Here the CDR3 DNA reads TGTGCCAGCAGCGCTAAAGGCGGAGGCAGCTCCTATAATTCACCCCTCCACTTT.

The DNA of the CDR3 is TGTGCCAGCAGCCAAGGCCTTAACTATGGCTACACCTTC. Translation: CASSQGLNYGYTF. The chain links TRBV14 to TRBJ1-2; D is undetermined. Deletions cut 1 base from V and 1 base from J, with 4 bases between. In germline, CDR1 is SGHDN, CDR2 FVKESK. The CDR3 is 13 residues long.

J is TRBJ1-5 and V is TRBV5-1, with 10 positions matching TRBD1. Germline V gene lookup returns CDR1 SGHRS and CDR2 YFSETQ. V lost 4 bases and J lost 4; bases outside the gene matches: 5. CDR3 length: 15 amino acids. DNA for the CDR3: TGCGCCAGCAGCCGGACAGGGGGAGGTAATCAGCCCCAGCATTTT. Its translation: CASSRTGGGNQPQHF.

Here the CDR3 reads CASSTAPGEKLFF. The CDR3 DNA follows: TGTGCCAGCAGTACGGCCCCTGGGGAAAAACTGTTTTTT. The chain joins TRBV28 to TRBJ1-4; D is uncertain. Between the trimmed V and J ends, which lost 5 bases and 8 bases, there was a span of 12 bases. CDR3 length: 13 residues. Germline V gene sequence: CDR1 MDHEN, CDR2 SYDVKM.

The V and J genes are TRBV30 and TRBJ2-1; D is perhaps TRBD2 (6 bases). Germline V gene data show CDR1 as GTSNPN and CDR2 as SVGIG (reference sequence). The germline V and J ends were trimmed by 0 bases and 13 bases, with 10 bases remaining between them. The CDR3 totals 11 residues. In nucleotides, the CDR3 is TGTGCCTGGAGTGTACGGAGGGGCCAGTTCTTC. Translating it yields CAWSVRRGQFF.

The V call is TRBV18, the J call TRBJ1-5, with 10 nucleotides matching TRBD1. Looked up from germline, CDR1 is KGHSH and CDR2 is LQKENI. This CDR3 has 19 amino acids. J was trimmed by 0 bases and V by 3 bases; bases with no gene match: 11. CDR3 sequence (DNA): TGTGCCAGCTCACCTTCCGAGGACAGGGGGAAATATAGCAATCAGCCCCAGCATTTT. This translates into CASSPSEDRGKYSNQPQHF.

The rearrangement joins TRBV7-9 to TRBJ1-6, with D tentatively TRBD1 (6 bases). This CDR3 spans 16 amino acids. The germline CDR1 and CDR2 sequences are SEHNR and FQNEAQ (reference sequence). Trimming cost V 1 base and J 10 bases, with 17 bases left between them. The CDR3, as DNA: TGTGCCAGCAGCTTAGGGCGGGCCAGAGGGGGATCACCCCTCCACTTT. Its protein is CASSLGRARGGSPLHF.

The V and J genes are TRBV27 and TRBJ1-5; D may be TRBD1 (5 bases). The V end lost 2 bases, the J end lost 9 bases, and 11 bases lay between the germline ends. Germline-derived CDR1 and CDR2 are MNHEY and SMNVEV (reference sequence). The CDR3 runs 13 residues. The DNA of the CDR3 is TGTGCCAGCAGTTTAATACAGCAGGGGCCCCAGCATTTT. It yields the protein CASSLIQQGPQHF.

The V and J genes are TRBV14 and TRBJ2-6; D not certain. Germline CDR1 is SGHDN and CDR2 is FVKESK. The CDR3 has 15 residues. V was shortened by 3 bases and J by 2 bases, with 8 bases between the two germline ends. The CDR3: CASSHLGTGANVLTF. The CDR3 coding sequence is TGTGCCAGCAGCCATTTAGGTACTGGGGCCAACGTCCTGACTTTC.

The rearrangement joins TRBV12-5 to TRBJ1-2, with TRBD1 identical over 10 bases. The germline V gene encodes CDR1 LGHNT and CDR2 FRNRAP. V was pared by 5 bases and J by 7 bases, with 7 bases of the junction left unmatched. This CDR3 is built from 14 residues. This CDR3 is CASGLGQGTSGYTF. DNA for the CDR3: TGTGCTAGTGGTCTGGGACAGGGGACGAGTGGCTACACCTTC.

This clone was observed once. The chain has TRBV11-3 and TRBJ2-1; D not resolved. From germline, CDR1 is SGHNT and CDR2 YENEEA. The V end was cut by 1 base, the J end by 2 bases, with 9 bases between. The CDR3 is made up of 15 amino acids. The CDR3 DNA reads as TGTGCCAGCAGCTTAGCCGTGGGAACCTACAATGAGCAGTTCTTC. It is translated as CASSLAVGTYNEQFF.

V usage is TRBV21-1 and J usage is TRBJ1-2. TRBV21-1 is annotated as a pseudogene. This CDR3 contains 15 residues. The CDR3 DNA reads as TGTGCCAGCAGCAAAGACGGAGGGGCAAACTATGGCTACACCTTC. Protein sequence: CASSKDGGANYGYTF.

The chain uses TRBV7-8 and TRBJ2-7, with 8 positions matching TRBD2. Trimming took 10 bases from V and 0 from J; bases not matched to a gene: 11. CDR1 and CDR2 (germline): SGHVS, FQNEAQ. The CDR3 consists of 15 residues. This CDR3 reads CATNPGGMGSYEQYF. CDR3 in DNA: TGTGCCACCAATCCGGGGGGGATGGGCTCCTACGAGCAGTACTTC.

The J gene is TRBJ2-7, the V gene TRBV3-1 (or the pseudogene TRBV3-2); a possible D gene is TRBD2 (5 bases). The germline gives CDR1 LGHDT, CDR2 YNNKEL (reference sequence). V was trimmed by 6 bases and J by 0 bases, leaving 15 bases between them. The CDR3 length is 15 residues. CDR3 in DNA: TGTGCCAGCAGGCTCTCGGGGTCCAGCTCCTACGAGCAGTACTTC. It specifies CASRLSGSSSYEQYF.